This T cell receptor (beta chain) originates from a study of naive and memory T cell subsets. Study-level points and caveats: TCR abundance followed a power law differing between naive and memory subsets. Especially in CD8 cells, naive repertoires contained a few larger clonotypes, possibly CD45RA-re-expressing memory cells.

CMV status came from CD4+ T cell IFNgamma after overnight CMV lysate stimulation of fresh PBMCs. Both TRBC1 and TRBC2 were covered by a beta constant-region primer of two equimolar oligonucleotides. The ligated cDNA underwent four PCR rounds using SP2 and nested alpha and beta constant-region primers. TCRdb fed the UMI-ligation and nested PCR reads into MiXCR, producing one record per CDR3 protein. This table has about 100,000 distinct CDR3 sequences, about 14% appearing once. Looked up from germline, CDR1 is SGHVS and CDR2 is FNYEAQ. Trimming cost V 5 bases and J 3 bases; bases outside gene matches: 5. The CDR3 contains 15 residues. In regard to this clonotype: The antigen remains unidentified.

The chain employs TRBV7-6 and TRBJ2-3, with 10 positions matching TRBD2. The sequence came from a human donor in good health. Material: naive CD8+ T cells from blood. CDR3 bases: TGTGCCAGCAGCCCGAGCGGGAGGGGAACAGATACGCAGTATTTT. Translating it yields CASSPSGRGTDTQYF.